This T cell receptor delta chain stems from a study of γδ T cells in repeated Plasmodium falciparum infection. About the study: Malian gammadelta TCRs were studied during no-transmission periods and across acute malaria episodes.

This clone was seen only a few times. The TCRdb protein comes from a much larger clone and disagrees with this DNA's translation at residue 16, likely due to a read error; the protein given here is derived from the DNA. TCRdb made new clone calls on the multiplex PCR reads using CATT. This sample has roughly 90,000 delta-chain clones, with more than 1.4% found just once. Gammadelta T cells were flow-sorted from PBMC into Vgamma9/Vdelta2+ and Vdelta2-negative populations for bulk analysis. Germline-derived CDR1 and CDR2 are TSWWSYY and QGS. V lost 5 bases to trimming and J lost 8 bases; unmatched junction nucleotides: 30. This CDR3 is 21 amino acids long.

The sample consisted of gamma-delta T cells from blood. The chain links TRDV1 to TRDJ1, with TRDD2 matching 9 bases. In the absence of a J gene in TCRdb, the DNA was matched to germline to assign it here. This receptor was obtained from a pool of human donors (malaria-infected and uninfected, not separated). The CDR3 DNA is TGTGCTCTTGGGCCAAAACCCGCCTTCCTACGGAGGGGGGCCCGTATTGGAAAACTCATCTTT. It yields the protein CALGPKPAFLRRGARIGKLIF.